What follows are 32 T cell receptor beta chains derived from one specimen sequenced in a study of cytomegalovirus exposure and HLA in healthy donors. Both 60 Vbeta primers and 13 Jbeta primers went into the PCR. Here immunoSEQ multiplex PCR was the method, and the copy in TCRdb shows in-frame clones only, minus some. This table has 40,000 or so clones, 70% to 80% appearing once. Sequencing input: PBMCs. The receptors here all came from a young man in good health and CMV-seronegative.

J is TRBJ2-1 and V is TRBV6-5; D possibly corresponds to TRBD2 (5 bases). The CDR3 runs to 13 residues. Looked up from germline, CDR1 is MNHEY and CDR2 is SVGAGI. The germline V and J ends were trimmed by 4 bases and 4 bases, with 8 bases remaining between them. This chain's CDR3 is CASSLARYNEQFF. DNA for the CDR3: TGTGCCAGCAGTTTAGCGAGATACAATGAGCAGTTCTTC.

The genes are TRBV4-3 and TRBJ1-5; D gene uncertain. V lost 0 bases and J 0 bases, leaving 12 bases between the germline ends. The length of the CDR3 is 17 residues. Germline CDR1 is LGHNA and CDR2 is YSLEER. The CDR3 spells CASSQDLRPDSNQPQHF. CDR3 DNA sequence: TGCGCCAGCAGCCAAGATCTCAGGCCGGATAGCAATCAGCCCCAGCATTTT.

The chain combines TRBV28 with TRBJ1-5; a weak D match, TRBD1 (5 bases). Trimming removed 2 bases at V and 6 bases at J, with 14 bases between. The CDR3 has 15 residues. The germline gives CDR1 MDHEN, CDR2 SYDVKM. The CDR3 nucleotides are TGTGCCAGCAGTTTAATTGTCGGGGGGGGTCAGCCCCAGCATTTT. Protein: CASSLIVGGGQPQHF.

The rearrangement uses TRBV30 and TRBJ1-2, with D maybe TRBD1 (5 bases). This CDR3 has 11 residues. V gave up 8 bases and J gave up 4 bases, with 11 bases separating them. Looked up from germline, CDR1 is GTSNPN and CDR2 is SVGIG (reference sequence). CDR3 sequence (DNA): TGTGCCGGGCGGGGCTTCTATGGCTACACCTTC. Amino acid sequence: CAGRGFYGYTF.

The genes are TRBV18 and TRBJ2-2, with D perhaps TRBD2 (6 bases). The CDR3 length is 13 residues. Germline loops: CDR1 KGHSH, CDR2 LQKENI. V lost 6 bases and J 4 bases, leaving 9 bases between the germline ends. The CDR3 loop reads CASSLGSTGELFF. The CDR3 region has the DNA TGTGCCAGCTCCCTCGGGAGCACCGGGGAGCTGTTTTTT.

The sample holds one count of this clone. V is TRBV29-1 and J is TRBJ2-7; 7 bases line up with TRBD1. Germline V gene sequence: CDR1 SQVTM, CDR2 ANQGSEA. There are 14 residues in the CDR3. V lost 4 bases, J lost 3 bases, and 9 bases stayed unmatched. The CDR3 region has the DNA TGCAGCGTTGTACCCATACAGGGGCGCTACGAGCAGTACTTC. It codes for CSVVPIQGRYEQYF.

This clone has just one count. CDR3 sequence (DNA): TGTGCCAGCAGCCTGAGATACTACGAGCAGTACTTC. This gives the protein CASSLRYYEQYF. The chain combines TRBV7-8 with TRBJ2-7; D uncertain. Trimming took 5 bases from V and 3 from J, leaving 8 bases between them. Germline V gene lookup returns CDR1 SGHVS and CDR2 FQNEAQ. CDR3 length equals 12 residues.

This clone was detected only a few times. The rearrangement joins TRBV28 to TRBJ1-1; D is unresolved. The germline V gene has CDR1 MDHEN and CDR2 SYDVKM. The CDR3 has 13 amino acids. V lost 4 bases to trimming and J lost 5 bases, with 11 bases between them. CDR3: CASSSPPGTEAFF. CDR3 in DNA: TGTGCCAGCAGTTCCCCACCGGGGACTGAAGCTTTCTTT.

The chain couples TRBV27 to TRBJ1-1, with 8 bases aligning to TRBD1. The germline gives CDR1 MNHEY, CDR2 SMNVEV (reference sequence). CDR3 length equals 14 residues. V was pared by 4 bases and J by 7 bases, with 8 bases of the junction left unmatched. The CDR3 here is CASSSPGQASEAFF. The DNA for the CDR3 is TGTGCCAGCAGTTCCCCGGGACAGGCGAGTGAAGCTTTCTTT.

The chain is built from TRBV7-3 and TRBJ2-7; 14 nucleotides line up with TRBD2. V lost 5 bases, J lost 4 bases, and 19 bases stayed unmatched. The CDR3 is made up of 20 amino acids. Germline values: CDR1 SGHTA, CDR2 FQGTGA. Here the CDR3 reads CASSPKGPPGLAGAGYEQYF. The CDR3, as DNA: TGTGCCAGCAGCCCAAAGGGACCACCGGGACTAGCGGGAGCAGGTTACGAGCAGTACTTC.

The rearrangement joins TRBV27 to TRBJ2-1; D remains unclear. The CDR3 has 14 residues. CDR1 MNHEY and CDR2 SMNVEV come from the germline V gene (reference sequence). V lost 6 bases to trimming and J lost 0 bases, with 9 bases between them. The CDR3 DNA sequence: TGTGCCAGCAGGTCGGAGTCCTCCTACAATGAGCAGTTCTTC. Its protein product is CASRSESSYNEQFF.

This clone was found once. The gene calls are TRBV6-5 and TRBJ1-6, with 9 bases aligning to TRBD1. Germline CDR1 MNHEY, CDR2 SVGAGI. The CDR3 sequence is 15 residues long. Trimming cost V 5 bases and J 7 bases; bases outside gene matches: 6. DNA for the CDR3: TGTGCCAGCAGTGGAGACAGGGGGAACAATTCACCCCTCCACTTT. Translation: CASSGDRGNNSPLHF.

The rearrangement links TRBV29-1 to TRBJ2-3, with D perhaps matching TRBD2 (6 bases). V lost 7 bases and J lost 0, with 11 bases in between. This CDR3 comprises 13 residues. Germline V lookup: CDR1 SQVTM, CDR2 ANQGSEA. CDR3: CSGRAGSTDTQYF. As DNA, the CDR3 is TGCAGCGGGAGGGCTGGTAGCACAGATACGCAGTATTTT.

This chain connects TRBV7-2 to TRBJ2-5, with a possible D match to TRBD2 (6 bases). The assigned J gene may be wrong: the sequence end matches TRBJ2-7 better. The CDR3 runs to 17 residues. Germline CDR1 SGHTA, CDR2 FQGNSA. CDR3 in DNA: TGTGCCAGCAGCTTAGCGATAAGACCGGGACTGCCGTACGAGCAGTACTTC. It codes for CASSLAIRPGLPYEQYF.

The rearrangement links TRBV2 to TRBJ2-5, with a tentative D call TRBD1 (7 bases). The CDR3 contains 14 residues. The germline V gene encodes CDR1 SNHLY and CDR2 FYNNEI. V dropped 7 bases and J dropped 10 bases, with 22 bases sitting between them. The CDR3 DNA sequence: TGTGCCAGCACCCTCGAGGAGGGGGCGGTAGGCCAGTACTTC. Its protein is CASTLEEGAVGQYF.

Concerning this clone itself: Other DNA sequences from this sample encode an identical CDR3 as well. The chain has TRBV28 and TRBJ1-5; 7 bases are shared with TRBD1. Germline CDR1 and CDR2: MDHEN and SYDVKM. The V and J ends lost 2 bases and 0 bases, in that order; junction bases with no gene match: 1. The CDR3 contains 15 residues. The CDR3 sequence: CASSLKGASNQPQHF. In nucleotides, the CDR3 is TGTGCCAGCAGTTTAAAGGGGGCTAGCAATCAGCCCCAGCATTTT.

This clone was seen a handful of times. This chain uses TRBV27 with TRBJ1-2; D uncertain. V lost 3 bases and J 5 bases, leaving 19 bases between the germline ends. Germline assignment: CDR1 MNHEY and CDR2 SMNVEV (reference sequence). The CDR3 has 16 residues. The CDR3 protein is CASSFSGRTASYGYTF. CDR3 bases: TGTGCCAGCAGTTTCTCGGGTAGGACTGCCTCTTATGGCTACACCTTC.

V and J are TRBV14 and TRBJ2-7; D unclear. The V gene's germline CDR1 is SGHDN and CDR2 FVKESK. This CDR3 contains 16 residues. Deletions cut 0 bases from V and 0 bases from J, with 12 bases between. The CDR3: CASSQDLVVTSYEQYF. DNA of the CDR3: TGTGCCAGCAGCCAAGATTTGGTAGTCACCTCCTACGAGCAGTACTTC.

CDR3 amino acids: CASKTSVGEKLFF. The DNA of the CDR3 is TGTGCCAGCAAAACGAGTGTCGGTGAAAAACTGTTTTTT. The chain recombines TRBV6-6 with TRBJ1-4; the D is unclear. The CDR3 is made up of 13 amino acids. The germline V gene encodes CDR1 MNHNY and CDR2 SVGAGI (reference sequence). V lost 7 bases and J lost 7, with 13 bases in between.

This chain's CDR3 is CASSRPSTSKQNEQFF. The DNA of the CDR3 is TGTGCCAGCAGCCGCCCATCGACTAGTAAGCAAAATGAGCAGTTCTTC. This sequence joins TRBV5-6 and TRBJ2-1; tentatively, D is TRBD2 (6 bases). The CDR3 has 16 amino acids. From germline, CDR1 is SGHDT and CDR2 YYEEEE. Trimming shortened V by 4 bases and J by 7 bases, and 21 bases separated the two germline ends.

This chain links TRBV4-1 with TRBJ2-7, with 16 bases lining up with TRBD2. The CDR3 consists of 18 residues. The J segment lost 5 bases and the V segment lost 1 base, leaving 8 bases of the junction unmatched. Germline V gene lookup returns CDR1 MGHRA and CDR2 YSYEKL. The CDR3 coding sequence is TGCGCCAGCAGCCAAGTGCCGTGGGGACTAGCGGGGGGGGACGAGCAGTACTTC. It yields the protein CASSQVPWGLAGGDEQYF.

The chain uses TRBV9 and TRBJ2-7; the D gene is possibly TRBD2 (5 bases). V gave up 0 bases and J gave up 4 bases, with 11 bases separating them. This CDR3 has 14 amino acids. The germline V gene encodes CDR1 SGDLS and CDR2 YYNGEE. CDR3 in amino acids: CASSVGGSWYEQYF. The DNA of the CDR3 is TGTGCCAGCAGCGTAGGAGGGAGTTGGTACGAGCAGTACTTC.

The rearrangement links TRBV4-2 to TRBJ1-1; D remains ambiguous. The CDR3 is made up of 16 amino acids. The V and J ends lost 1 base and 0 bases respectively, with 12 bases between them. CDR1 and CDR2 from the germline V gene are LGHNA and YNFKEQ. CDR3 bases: TGTGCCAGCAGCCAAGTCACAGCCATTTTGAACACTGAAGCTTTCTTT. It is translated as CASSQVTAILNTEAFF.

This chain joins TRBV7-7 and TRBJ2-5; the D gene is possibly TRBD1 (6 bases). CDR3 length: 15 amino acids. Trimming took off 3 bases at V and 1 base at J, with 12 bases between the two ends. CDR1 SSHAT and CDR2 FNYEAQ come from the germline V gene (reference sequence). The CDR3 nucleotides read TGTGCCAGCAGCTTCCAAACAGGGATCCAAGAGACCCAGTACTTC. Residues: CASSFQTGIQETQYF. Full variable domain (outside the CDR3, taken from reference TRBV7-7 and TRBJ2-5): GAGVSQSPRYKVTKRGQDVTLRCDPISSHATLYWYQQALGQGPEFLTYFNYEAQPDKSGLPSDRFSAERPEGSISTLTIQRTEQRDSAMYRCASSFQTGIQETQYFGPGTRLLVL.

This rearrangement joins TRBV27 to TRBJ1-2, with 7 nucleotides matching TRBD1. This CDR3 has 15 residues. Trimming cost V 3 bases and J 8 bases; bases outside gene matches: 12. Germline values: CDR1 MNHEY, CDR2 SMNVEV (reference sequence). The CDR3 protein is CASSFIQSGDSGYTF. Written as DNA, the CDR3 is TGTGCCAGCAGTTTCATCCAGTCAGGGGACAGCGGCTACACCTTC.

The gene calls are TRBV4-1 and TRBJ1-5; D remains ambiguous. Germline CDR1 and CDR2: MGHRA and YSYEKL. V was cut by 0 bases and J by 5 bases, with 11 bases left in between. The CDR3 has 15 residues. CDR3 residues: CASSQDITSHQPQHF. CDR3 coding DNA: TGCGCCAGCAGCCAAGATATCACGAGCCATCAGCCCCAGCATTTT.

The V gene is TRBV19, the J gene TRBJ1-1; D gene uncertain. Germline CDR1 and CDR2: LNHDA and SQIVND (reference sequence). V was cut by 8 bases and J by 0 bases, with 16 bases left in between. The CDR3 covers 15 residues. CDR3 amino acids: CASCVGGRMNTEAFF. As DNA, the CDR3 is TGTGCCAGTTGCGTTGGAGGAAGAATGAACACTGAAGCTTTCTTT.

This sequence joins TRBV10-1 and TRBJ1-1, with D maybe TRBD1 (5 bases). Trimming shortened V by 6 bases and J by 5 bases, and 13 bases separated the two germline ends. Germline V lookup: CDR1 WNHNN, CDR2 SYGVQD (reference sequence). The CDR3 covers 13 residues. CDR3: CASREGTNTEAFF. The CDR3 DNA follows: TGCGCCAGCAGGGAGGGGACTAATACTGAAGCTTTCTTT.

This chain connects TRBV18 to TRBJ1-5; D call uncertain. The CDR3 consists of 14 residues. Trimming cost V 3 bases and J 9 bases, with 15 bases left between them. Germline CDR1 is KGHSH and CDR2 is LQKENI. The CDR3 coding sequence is TGTGCCAGCTCACCGGATTGGGGAGTCTCGCCCCAGCATTTT. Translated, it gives CASSPDWGVSPQHF.

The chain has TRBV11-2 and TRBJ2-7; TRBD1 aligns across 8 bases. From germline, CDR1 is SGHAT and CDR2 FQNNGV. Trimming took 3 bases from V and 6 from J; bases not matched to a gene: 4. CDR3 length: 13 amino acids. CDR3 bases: TGTGCCAGCAGCTTCCAGGGGGCGGGCGAGCAGTACTTC. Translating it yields CASSFQGAGEQYF.

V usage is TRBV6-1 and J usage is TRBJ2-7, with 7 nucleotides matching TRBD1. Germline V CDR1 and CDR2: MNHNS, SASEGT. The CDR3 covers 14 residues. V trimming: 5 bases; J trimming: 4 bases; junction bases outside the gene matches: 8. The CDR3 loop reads CASSKGQNNYEQYF. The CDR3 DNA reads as TGTGCCAGCAGTAAGGGACAGAATAATTACGAGCAGTACTTC.

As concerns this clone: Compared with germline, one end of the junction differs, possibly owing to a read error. The CDR3 protein is CASSGAPGLSKDTQYF. CDR3 nucleotides: TGTGCCAGCAGCGGAGCCCCGGGACTGAGCAAAGATACGCAGTATTTT. The V and J genes are TRBV5-8 and TRBJ2-3; perhaps TRBD2 as D (6 bases). The CDR3 consists of 16 residues. Germline V gene lookup returns CDR1 SGHTS and CDR2 YDEGEE.